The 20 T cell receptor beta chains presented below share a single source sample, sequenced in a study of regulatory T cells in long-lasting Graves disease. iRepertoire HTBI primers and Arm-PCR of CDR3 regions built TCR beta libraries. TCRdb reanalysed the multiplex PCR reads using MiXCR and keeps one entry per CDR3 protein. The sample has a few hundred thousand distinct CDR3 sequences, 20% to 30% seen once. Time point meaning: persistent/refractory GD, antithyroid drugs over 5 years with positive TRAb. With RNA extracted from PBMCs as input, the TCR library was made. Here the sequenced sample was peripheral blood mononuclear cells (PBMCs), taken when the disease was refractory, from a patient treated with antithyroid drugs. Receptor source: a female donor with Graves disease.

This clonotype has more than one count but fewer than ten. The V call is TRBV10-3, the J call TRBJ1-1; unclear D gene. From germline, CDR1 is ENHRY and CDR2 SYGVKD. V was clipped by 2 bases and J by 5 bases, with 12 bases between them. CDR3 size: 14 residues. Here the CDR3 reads CAISEQVIGTEAFF. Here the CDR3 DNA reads TGTGCCATCAGTGAGCAGGTTATCGGAACTGAAGCTTTCTTT.

The CDR3 sequence: CASSSGLYAEAFF. CDR3 bases: TGTGCCAGCAGCTCGGGACTGTACGCTGAAGCTTTCTTT. The chain has TRBV7-2 and TRBJ1-1; D is possibly TRBD1 (5 bases). The CDR3 is made up of 13 amino acids. Trimming pared 4 bases from V and 6 bases from J, leaving 12 bases between. Germline CDR1 SGHTA, CDR2 FQGNSA.

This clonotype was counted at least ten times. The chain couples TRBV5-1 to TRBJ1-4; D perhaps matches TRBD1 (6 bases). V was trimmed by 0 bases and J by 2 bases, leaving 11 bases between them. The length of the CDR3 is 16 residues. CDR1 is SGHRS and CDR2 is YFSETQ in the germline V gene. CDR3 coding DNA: TGCGCCAGCAGCTTGGTAGCCAGGGGCACTAATGAAAAACTGTTTTTT. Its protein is CASSLVARGTNEKLFF.

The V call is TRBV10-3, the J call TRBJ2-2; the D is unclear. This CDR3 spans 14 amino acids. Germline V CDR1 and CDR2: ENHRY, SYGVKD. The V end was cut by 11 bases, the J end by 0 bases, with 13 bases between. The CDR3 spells CAAQQNSNTGELFF. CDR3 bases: TGTGCCGCCCAACAGAATTCGAACACCGGGGAGCTGTTTTTT.

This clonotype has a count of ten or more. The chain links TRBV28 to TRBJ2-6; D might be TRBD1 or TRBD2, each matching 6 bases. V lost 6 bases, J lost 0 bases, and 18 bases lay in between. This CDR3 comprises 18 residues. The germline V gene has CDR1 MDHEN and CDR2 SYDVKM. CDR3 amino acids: CASSPGGLTSSGANVLTF. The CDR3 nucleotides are TGTGCCAGCAGCCCTGGGGGGCTGACTAGCTCTGGGGCCAACGTCCTGACTTTC.

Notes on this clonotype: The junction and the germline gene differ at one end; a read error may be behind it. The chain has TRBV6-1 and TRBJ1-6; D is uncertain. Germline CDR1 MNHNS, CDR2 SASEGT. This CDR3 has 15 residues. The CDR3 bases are TGTGCCAGGGATATGCCGCTTGCTGATAATCCACCCCTCCACTTT. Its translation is CARDMPLADNPPLHF.

CDR3 loop: CASSLRLAGRSSYNEQFF. The CDR3 region has the DNA TGTGCCAGCAGTTTAAGACTAGCGGGACGGAGCTCCTACAATGAGCAGTTCTTC. The genes are TRBV12-3 or TRBV12-4 and TRBJ2-1; 11 positions match TRBD2. The CDR3 has 18 amino acids. V was pared by 2 bases and J by 0 bases, with 6 bases of the junction left unmatched.

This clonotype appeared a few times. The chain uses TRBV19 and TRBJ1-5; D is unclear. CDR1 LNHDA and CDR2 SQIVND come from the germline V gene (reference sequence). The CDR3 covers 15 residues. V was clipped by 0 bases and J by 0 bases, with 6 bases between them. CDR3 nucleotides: TGTGCCAGTAGTATAGATTGGATTAGCAATCAGCCCCAGCATTTT. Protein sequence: CASSIDWISNQPQHF. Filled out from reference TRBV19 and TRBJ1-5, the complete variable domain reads DGGITQSPKYLFRKEGQNVTLSCEQNLNHDAMYWYRQDPGQGLRLIYYSQIVNDFQKGDIAEGYSVSREKKESFPLTVTSAQKNPTAFYLCASSIDWISNQPQHFGDGTRLSIL.

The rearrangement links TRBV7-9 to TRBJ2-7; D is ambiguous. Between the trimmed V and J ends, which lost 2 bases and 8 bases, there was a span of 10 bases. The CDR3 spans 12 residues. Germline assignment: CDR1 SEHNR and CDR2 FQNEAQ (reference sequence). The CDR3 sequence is CASSLRGLKQYF. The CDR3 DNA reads TGTGCCAGCAGCTTAAGAGGCCTCAAGCAGTACTTC.

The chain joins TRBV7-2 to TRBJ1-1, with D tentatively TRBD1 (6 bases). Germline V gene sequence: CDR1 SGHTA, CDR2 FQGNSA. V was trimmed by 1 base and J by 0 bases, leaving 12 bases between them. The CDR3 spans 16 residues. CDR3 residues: CASSLEGRGLNTEAFF. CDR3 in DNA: TGTGCCAGCAGCTTAGAGGGCAGGGGCTTGAACACTGAAGCTTTCTTT.

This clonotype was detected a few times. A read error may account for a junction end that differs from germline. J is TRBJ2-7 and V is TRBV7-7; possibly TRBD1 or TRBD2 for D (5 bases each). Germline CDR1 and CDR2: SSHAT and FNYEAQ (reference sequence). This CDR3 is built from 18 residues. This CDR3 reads CASSLVIGTPDCLYEQYF. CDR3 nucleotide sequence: TGTGCTAGCAGCTTAGTGATTGGGACCCCAGATTGCTTGTACGAGCAGTACTTC. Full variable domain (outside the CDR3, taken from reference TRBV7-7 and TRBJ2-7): GAGVSQSPRYKVTKRGQDVTLRCDPISSHATLYWYQQALGQGPEFLTYFNYEAQPDKSGLPSDRFSAERPEGSISTLTIQRTEQRDSAMYRCASSLVIGTPDCLYEQYFGPGTRLTVT.

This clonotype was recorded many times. The CDR3 protein is CASSKEQGMVQPQHF. CDR3 sequence (DNA): TGTGCCAGCAGTAAAGAACAGGGGATGGTTCAGCCCCAGCATTTT. The rearrangement uses TRBV2 and TRBJ1-5; TRBD1 aligns across 7 bases. J lost 6 bases, V lost 5 bases, and 10 bases had no gene match. Looked up from germline, CDR1 is SNHLY and CDR2 is FYNNEI. The CDR3 loop spans 15 amino acids.

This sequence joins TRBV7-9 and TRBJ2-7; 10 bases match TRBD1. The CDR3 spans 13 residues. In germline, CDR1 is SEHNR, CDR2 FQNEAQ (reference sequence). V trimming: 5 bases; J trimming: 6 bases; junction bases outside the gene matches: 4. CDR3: CASSMTGGGEQYF. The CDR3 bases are TGTGCCAGCAGCATGACAGGGGGCGGCGAGCAGTACTTC.

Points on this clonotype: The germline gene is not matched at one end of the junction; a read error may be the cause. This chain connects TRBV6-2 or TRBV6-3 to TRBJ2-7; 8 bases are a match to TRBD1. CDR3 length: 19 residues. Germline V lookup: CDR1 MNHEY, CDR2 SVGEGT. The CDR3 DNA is TGTGCCAGCAGTTACTCGAAACCTCAGGACAGGGCCTTCTCCTACGGGCAGTACTTC. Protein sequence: CASSYSKPQDRAFSYGQYF.

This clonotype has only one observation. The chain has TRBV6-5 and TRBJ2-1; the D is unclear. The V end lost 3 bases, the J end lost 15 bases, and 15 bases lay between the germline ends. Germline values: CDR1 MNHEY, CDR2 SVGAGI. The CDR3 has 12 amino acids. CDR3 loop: CASSYLAASRFF. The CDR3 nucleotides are TGTGCCAGCAGTTATTTGGCGGCATCCCGGTTCTTC.

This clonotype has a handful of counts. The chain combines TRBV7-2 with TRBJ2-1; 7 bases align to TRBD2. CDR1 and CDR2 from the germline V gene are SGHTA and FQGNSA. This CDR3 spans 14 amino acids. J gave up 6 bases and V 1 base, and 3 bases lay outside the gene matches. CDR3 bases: TGTGCCAGCAGCTTAGAACTAGCGCCCAATGAGCAGTTCTTC. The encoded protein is CASSLELAPNEQFF.

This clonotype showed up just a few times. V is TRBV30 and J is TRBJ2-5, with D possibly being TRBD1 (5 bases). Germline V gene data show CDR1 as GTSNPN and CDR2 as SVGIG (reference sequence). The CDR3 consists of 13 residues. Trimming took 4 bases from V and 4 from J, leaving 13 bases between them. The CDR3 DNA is TGTGCCTGGACCCAGGGCCCGGGAGAGACCCAGTACTTC. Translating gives CAWTQGPGETQYF.

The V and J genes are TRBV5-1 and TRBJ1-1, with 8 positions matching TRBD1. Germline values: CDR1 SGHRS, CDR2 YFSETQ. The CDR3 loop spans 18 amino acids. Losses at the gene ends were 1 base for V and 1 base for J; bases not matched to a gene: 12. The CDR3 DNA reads TGCGCCAGCAGCTTGAGCGACAGGGGAAAGGCCACGAACACTGAAGCTTTCTTT. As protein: CASSLSDRGKATNTEAFF.

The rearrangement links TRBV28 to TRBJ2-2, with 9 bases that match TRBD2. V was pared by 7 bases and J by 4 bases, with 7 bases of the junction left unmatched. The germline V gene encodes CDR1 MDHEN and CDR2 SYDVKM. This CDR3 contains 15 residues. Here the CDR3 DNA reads TGTGCCAGCATTACTGGCGGGAGGGCCACCGGGGAGCTGTTTTTT. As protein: CASITGGRATGELFF.

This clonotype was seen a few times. The CDR3 loop reads CASRTRPGTASYEQYF. CDR3 nucleotides: TGTGCCAGCAGGACTAGGCCCGGGACAGCTTCCTACGAGCAGTACTTC. The rearrangement uses TRBV2 and TRBJ2-7, with D possibly TRBD1 on 7 matching bases. V lost 6 bases to trimming and J lost 1 base, with 19 bases between them. CDR3 length: 16 residues. Germline CDR1 is SNHLY and CDR2 is FYNNEI.